A single sample is the source of the 17 T cell receptor beta chains below, sequenced in a study of T-cell reconstitution after alpha-beta-depleted transplantation in children. Unique molecular identifiers were incorporated during preparation of the TCRbeta library. TCRdb reanalysed the PCR reads using MiXCR and keeps one entry per CDR3 protein. Seen here are a few hundred thousand distinct CDR3 sequences, over 20% observed once, and the top ten hold just over 35%. The specimen was PBMCs, collected before TCRalphabeta/CD19-depleted stem cell transplant. The receptors derive from a boy under three years old with Wiskott-Aldrich syndrome, due to receive a stem cell transplant.

The chain recombines TRBV5-4 with TRBJ2-1; TRBD2 matches 9 bases. Germline V gives CDR1 SGHNT, CDR2 YYREEE (reference sequence). The CDR3 is 17 residues long. Trimming cost V 2 bases and J 8 bases; bases outside gene matches: 14. CDR3 region: CASSFGGRAGGSDEQFF. The CDR3 coding sequence is TGTGCCAGCAGCTTCGGCGGGAGAGCGGGAGGTAGCGATGAGCAGTTCTTC.

The rearrangement joins TRBV10-3 to TRBJ2-7; D unclear. In germline, CDR1 is ENHRY, CDR2 SYGVKD. The V end was cut by 8 bases, the J end by 1 base, with 9 bases between. The CDR3 runs to 12 residues. The CDR3 region has the DNA TGTGCCATCGGACCCAATTCCTACGAGCAGTACTTC. This encodes CAIGPNSYEQYF.

The DNA for the CDR3 is TGTGCCAGCAGTTTAAGGGTAGCGGGAGGGTACAATGAGCAGTTCTTC. This sequence encodes CASSLRVAGGYNEQFF. J is TRBJ2-1 and V is TRBV12-3 or TRBV12-4, with 11 bases aligning to TRBD2. This CDR3 comprises 16 residues. J lost 4 bases, V lost 2 bases, and 4 bases had no gene match.

V is TRBV12-3 or TRBV12-4 and J is TRBJ2-2, with D perhaps assigned TRBD1 or TRBD2 (5 bases each). CDR3 length: 13 amino acids. Between the trimmed V and J ends, which lost 10 bases and 4 bases, there was a span of 13 bases. CDR3 DNA: TGTGCCACCCAGGGACGGTTCACCGGGGAGCTGTTTTTT. It yields the protein CATQGRFTGELFF.

This clonotype was recorded a few times. The V call is TRBV10-3, the J call TRBJ2-5, with 7 bases aligning to TRBD1. This CDR3 is 15 amino acids long. V lost 0 bases to trimming and J lost 6 bases; unmatched junction nucleotides: 7. Looked up from germline, CDR1 is ENHRY and CDR2 is SYGVKD. The CDR3, as DNA: TGTGCCATCAGTGAGTCCAGACAGGGTTCCAAGACCCAGTACTTC. Its protein product is CAISESRQGSKTQYF.

This clonotype was seen repeatedly, ten times or more. This sequence joins TRBV4-1 and TRBJ1-2, with unresolved D. The V and J ends lost 1 base and 5 bases respectively, with 14 bases between them. The CDR3 totals 15 residues. Per germline, CDR1 MGHRA and CDR2 YSYEKL. In DNA, the CDR3 is TGCGCCAGCAGCCAAGTCCCCACCTTCTGGTATGGCTACACCTTC. Amino acids: CASSQVPTFWYGYTF.

This clonotype turned up a few times. The V call is TRBV29-1, the J call TRBJ1-2; D perhaps matches TRBD1 (6 bases). The V end was cut by 3 bases, the J end by 8 bases, with 10 bases between. CDR3 length: 11 residues. Germline V lookup: CDR1 SQVTM, CDR2 ANQGSEA. The CDR3 bases are TGCAGCGTTGAGGGGGCACCCGGCTACACCTTC. Translation gives CSVEGAPGYTF.

This chain connects TRBV5-1 to TRBJ2-1, with 9 bases lining up with TRBD1. This CDR3 has 15 amino acids. Unmatched junction bases numbered 5, after V lost 4 bases and J lost 3 bases. Germline V gene lookup returns CDR1 SGHRS and CDR2 YFSETQ. CDR3 residues: CASSDRGERYNEQFF. The CDR3, as DNA: TGCGCCAGCAGCGACAGGGGGGAGCGCTACAATGAGCAGTTCTTC.

The sample holds a few counts of this clonotype. The V gene is TRBV5-6, the J gene TRBJ1-5; D gene ambiguous. The CDR3 runs to 13 residues. Germline lookup yields CDR1 SGHDT and CDR2 YYEEEE. Trimming stripped 3 bases from V and 5 bases from J, with 9 bases between. The chain's CDR3 is CASSWTPYQPQHF. DNA for the CDR3: TGTGCCAGCAGCTGGACGCCGTATCAGCCCCAGCATTTT.

This clonotype was seen a handful of times. This chain connects TRBV5-1 to TRBJ2-7, with a tentative D call TRBD1 (6 bases). This CDR3 comprises 16 residues. V was trimmed by 3 bases and J by 3 bases, leaving 19 bases between them. CDR1 and CDR2 from the germline V gene are SGHRS and YFSETQ. CDR3 in amino acids: CASSYEGEQGIYEQYF. DNA of the CDR3: TGCGCCAGCAGCTATGAAGGCGAACAGGGAATCTACGAGCAGTACTTC.

The chain is built from TRBV20-1 and TRBJ2-4; TRBD2 matches at 8 bases. Germline V gives CDR1 DFQATT, CDR2 SNEGSKA (reference sequence). Unmatched junction bases numbered 7, after V lost 5 bases and J lost 4 bases. This CDR3 region has 14 residues. Here the CDR3 DNA reads TGCAGTGCTGGCCGGGCTAGCGGGAAAAACATTCAGTACTTC. It is translated as CSAGRASGKNIQYF.

This chain joins TRBV20-1 and TRBJ2-1; possibly TRBD2 for D (5 bases). CDR3 length: 12 residues. From germline, CDR1 is DFQATT and CDR2 SNEGSKA (reference sequence). Trimming took 4 bases from V and 11 from J, leaving 15 bases between them. The CDR3 sequence is CSATVRADKQFF. CDR3 nucleotides: TGCAGTGCTACCGTTAGAGCGGATAAGCAGTTCTTC.

The V gene is TRBV19, the J gene TRBJ2-7; no clear D. The CDR3 has 12 amino acids. V gave up 6 bases and J gave up 7 bases, with 13 bases separating them. Germline lookup yields CDR1 LNHDA and CDR2 SQIVND (reference sequence). CDR3 loop: CASSRSGREQYF. The DNA of the CDR3 is TGTGCCAGTAGCCGTTCAGGTAGGGAGCAGTACTTC.

This clonotype was seen a few times. The CDR3 region is CASSALTGDTEAFF. The CDR3 coding sequence is TGCGCCAGCAGCGCCTTGACAGGGGACACTGAAGCTTTCTTT. The rearrangement links TRBV5-1 to TRBJ1-1; 8 bases line up with TRBD1. Germline CDR1 reads SGHRS; CDR2 reads YFSETQ. The J segment lost 3 bases and the V segment lost 4 bases, leaving 5 bases of the junction unmatched. The CDR3 totals 14 residues.

This clonotype was recorded a few times. The CDR3 is CASSLALAHYNEQFF. The CDR3 nucleotides are TGCGCCAGCAGCTTGGCTTTAGCACACTACAATGAGCAGTTCTTC. The chain has TRBV5-1 and TRBJ2-1; D is unresolved. The CDR3 is 15 amino acids. Germline loops: CDR1 SGHRS, CDR2 YFSETQ. The V and J ends lost 0 bases and 3 bases respectively, with 10 bases between them.

Points on this clonotype: An end of the junction differs from the germline gene, which may be a read error. The rearrangement links TRBV12-3 or TRBV12-4 to TRBJ1-1; D gene uncertain. This CDR3 has 12 residues. As DNA, the CDR3 is TGTGCCAGCAGTATCCGGTCGACGGGGAAAATCTTT. This codes for CASSIRSTGKIF.

This clonotype has more than one count but fewer than ten. The V and J genes are TRBV4-1 and TRBJ2-2, with D possibly matching TRBD2 (6 bases). Germline CDR1 and CDR2: MGHRA and YSYEKL. This CDR3 contains 15 residues. V was pared by 1 base and J by 4 bases, with 10 bases between. CDR3 sequence reads: CASSQVWDFTGELFF. CDR3 in DNA: TGCGCCAGCAGCCAAGTATGGGACTTCACCGGGGAGCTGTTTTTT.